This T cell receptor beta chain was captured in a study of T cell repertoires in cytomegalovirus infection. In the study overall: CMV infection plus the matching HLA type was flagged by public TCR beta signatures.

This clonotype was found many times. What it recognizes is unknown. Trimming left V 5 bases short and J 1 base short, with 18 bases between. The CDR3 is 16 amino acids. Germline V gene data show CDR1 as SGHTA and CDR2 as FQGTGA. MiXCR, run by TCRdb on the reads, gives a single entry per CDR3 protein. In the table there are about 330,000 distinct CDR3 sequences, roughly 9.5% of which are singletons. Study results and limitations: Ex vivo, HLA-C-restricted CMV-specific TCR beta clonotypes prevailed over the rest of the response. Public TCR beta family frequency separated CMV-and-HLA carriers, including in an independent cohort.

This receptor was taken from a human donor in good health (CMV status not recorded). Some clones in this sample may be carry-over from other donors' samples. The chain links TRBV7-3 to TRBJ2-7, with D unresolved. Sequencing used PBMCs. In DNA form, the CDR3 reads TGTGCCAGCAGCCCGGAGACCGCTAACAATTCCTACGAGCAGTACTTC. It is translated as CASSPETANNSYEQYF.